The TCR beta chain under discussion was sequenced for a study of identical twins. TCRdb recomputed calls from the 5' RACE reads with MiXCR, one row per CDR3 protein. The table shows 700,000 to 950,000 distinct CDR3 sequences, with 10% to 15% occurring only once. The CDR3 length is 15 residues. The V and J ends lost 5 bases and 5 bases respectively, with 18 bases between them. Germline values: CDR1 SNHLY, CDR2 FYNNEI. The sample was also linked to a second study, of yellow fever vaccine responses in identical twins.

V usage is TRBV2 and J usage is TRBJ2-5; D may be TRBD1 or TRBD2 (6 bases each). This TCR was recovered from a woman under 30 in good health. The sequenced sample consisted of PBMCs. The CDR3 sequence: CASSSTGQGRETQYF. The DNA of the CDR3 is TGTGCCAGCAGTTCAACGGGCCAGGGGAGGGAGACCCAGTACTTC.